These 25 T cell receptor beta chains were sequenced from one sample in a study of beta chain features in type 1 diabetes. Reverse transcription of all isolated RNA meant that expressed TCRB transcripts were sequenced. TCRdb's copy holds only in-frame clones and misses some; the assay was immunoSEQ multiplex PCR. The table has under 800,000 clones, roughly 16% seen once. The sequenced material came from naive CD4+ T cells from blood. Every receptor here comes from a man younger than 30 in good health.

The chain combines TRBV7-2 with TRBJ2-1; TRBD2 agrees at 7 bases. CDR1 and CDR2 from the germline V gene are SGHTA and FQGNSA. This CDR3 is built from 14 residues. V was pared by 0 bases and J by 4 bases, with 0 bases of the junction left unmatched. The CDR3 reads CASSLAREYNEQFF. The CDR3 nucleotides are TGTGCCAGCAGCTTAGCGCGGGAGTACAATGAGCAGTTCTTC.

The chain joins TRBV5-6 to TRBJ1-6; D call uncertain. The ends were cut back, 0 bases at V and 11 bases at J, with 12 bases in the middle. Germline lookup yields CDR1 SGHDT and CDR2 YYEEEE. This CDR3 spans 14 amino acids. The CDR3 spells CASSLAEGVPPLHF. In DNA form, the CDR3 reads TGTGCCAGCAGCTTGGCCGAGGGCGTTCCACCCCTCCACTTT. The full variable domain, rest sourced from reference TRBV5-6 and TRBJ1-6, is DAGVTQSPTHLIKTRGQQVTLRCSPKSGHDTVSWYQQALGQGPQFIFQYYEEEERQRGNFPDRFSGHQFPNYSSELNVNALLLGDSALYLCASSLAEGVPPLHFGNGTRLTVT.

There are a few counts of this clone. V and J are TRBV28 and TRBJ2-2; 12 bases line up with TRBD2. Per the germline V gene, CDR1 is MDHEN and CDR2 is SYDVKM. The CDR3 spans 18 residues. V was pared by 5 bases and J by 4 bases, with 11 bases of the junction left unmatched. This CDR3 reads CASSPRIGLAGFTGELFF. DNA of the CDR3: TGTGCCAGCAGTCCCCGCATAGGACTAGCGGGGTTCACCGGGGAGCTGTTTTTT. The variable domain in full, with the rest retrieved from reference TRBV28 and TRBJ2-2, is DVKVTQSSRYLVKRTGEKVFLECVQDMDHENMFWYRQDPGLGLRLIYFSYDVKMKEKGDIPEGYSVSREKKERFSLILESASTNQTSMYLCASSPRIGLAGFTGELFFGEGSRLTVL.

This clone was seen only a few times. CDR3 residues: CASSLDRDTEAFF. The CDR3 DNA sequence: TGTGCCAGCAGCCTCGACAGGGACACTGAAGCTTTCTTT. The J gene is TRBJ1-1, the V gene TRBV28; TRBD1 agrees at 7 bases. Germline CDR1 and CDR2: MDHEN and SYDVKM. CDR3 size: 13 residues. J was trimmed by 3 bases and V by 6 bases; bases with no gene match: 4.

As to this clone: Within the sample, other DNA sequences also encode this same CDR3. The chain is built from TRBV18 and TRBJ1-1, with TRBD1 identical over 7 bases. The CDR3 consists of 14 residues. In germline, CDR1 is KGHSH, CDR2 LQKENI. V lost 3 bases, J lost 1 base, and 2 bases stayed unmatched. CDR3 DNA sequence: TGTGCCAGCTCACCCGACAGGGCGAACACTGAAGCTTTCTTT. As protein: CASSPDRANTEAFF. The variable domain in full, with the rest retrieved from reference TRBV18 and TRBJ1-1, is NAGVMQNPRHLVRRRGQEARLRCSPMKGHSHVYWYRQLPEEGLKFMVYLQKENIIDESGMPKERFSAEFPKEGPSILRIQQVVRGDSAAYFCASSPDRANTEAFFGQGTRLTVV.

This rearrangement joins TRBV6-5 to TRBJ1-5; possibly TRBD1 for D (6 bases). Between the trimmed V and J ends, which lost 6 bases and 5 bases, there was a span of 17 bases. CDR1 and CDR2 (germline): MNHEY, SVGAGI. The CDR3 runs 15 residues. CDR3 amino acids: CASSQTGPTDQPQHF. The CDR3 DNA follows: TGTGCCAGCAGCCAGACAGGACCGACCGATCAGCCCCAGCATTTT.

Worth noting for this clone: Distinct nucleotide sequences in the sample also encode this CDR3. The rearrangement uses TRBV13 and TRBJ1-1, with D possibly being TRBD1 (5 bases). Trimming left V 5 bases short and J 1 base short, with 11 bases between. Germline CDR1 reads PRHDT; CDR2 reads FYEKMQ (reference sequence). The CDR3 runs 14 residues. The CDR3 DNA sequence: TGTGCCAGCAGCCTCCGCCAGGGGAACACTGAAGCTTTCTTT. Protein: CASSLRQGNTEAFF.

The chain recombines TRBV30 with TRBJ1-1; D is possibly TRBD1 (6 bases). There are 11 residues in the CDR3. V lost 5 bases and J lost 11, with 15 bases in between. Germline V lookup: CDR1 GTSNPN, CDR2 SVGIG (reference sequence). The CDR3 DNA reads TGTGCCTGGGGGTACAGGGACGGCGCTTTCTTT. Translating gives CAWGYRDGAFF. Variable domain in full (rest from reference TRBV30 and TRBJ1-1): SQTIHQWPATLVQPVGSPLSLECTVEGTSNPNLYWYRQAAGRGLQLLFYSVGIGQISSEVPQNLSASRPQDRQFILSSKKLLLSDSGFYLCAWGYRDGAFFGQGTRLTVV.

This clone was counted only a few times. The chain uses TRBV6-5 and TRBJ1-3, with D perhaps TRBD1 (6 bases). Germline V gene sequence: CDR1 MNHEY, CDR2 SVGAGI. The CDR3 loop spans 14 amino acids. Trimming removed 6 bases from V and 3 bases from J, with 12 bases in between. The CDR3 coding sequence is TGTGCCAGCAGGGCAGGGGTTATTGGAAACACCATATATTTT. Translating it yields CASRAGVIGNTIYF.

This CDR3 reads CATSRMDSPQETQYF. For the CDR3, the DNA is TGTGCCACCAGCAGAATGGACAGTCCCCAAGAGACCCAGTACTTC. This chain uses TRBV15 with TRBJ2-5; maybe TRBD1 (6 bases). Germline V gives CDR1 LNHNV, CDR2 YYDKDF (reference sequence). Trimming stripped 2 bases from V and 1 base from J, with 11 bases between. This CDR3 contains 15 residues. Variable domain in full (rest from reference TRBV15 and TRBJ2-5): DAMVIQNPRYQVTQFGKPVTLSCSQTLNHNVMYWYQQKSSQAPKLLFHYYDKDFNNEADTPDNFQSRRPNTSFCFLDIRSPGLGDTAMYLCATSRMDSPQETQYFGPGTRLLVL.

This clone was detected a few times. This rearrangement joins TRBV11-2 to TRBJ1-2; D may be TRBD1 (5 bases). CDR1 is SGHAT and CDR2 is FQNNGV in the germline V gene. V was trimmed by 3 bases and J by 7 bases, leaving 15 bases between them. The CDR3 has 14 residues. The DNA of the CDR3 is TGTGCCAGCAGCTTGACCCAGGGTCAGAGTGGCTACACCTTC. It specifies CASSLTQGQSGYTF.

CDR3: CASSWVNSPYGYTF. CDR3 DNA sequence: TGTGCCAGTAGTTGGGTTAATTCCCCATATGGCTACACCTTC. The J gene is TRBJ1-2, the V gene TRBV19; D gene uncertain. The CDR3 is 14 amino acids. V dropped 5 bases and J dropped 5 bases, with 15 bases sitting between them. Germline CDR1 is LNHDA and CDR2 is SQIVND (reference sequence).

This clone was seen only a few times. The chain carries TRBV7-9 and TRBJ2-7, with unresolved D. Germline CDR1 SEHNR, CDR2 FQNEAQ (reference sequence). V was cut by 3 bases and J by 3 bases, with 6 bases left in between. CDR3 length equals 12 residues. CDR3 DNA: TGTGCCAGCAGCTTCCCGGGCTACGAGCAGTACTTC. Amino acid sequence: CASSFPGYEQYF.

The chain combines TRBV29-1 with TRBJ2-5; 8 bases line up with TRBD1. The CDR3 has 14 amino acids. CDR1 and CDR2 (germline): SQVTM, ANQGSEA. The ends lost 5 bases at V and 2 bases at J; junction bases unmatched: 7. CDR3 nucleotide sequence: TGCAGCGTTCGCCTTTACAGGGGGCAAGAGACCCAGTACTTC. It yields the protein CSVRLYRGQETQYF.

The chain is built from TRBV18 and TRBJ1-1; 7 bases agree with TRBD1. CDR1 is KGHSH, CDR2 LQKENI, per germline. The CDR3 length is 15 residues. J gave up 3 bases and V 4 bases, and 8 bases lay outside the gene matches. The CDR3 DNA is TGTGCCAGCTCACTCTACAGGGGCATGGACACTGAAGCTTTCTTT. Its translation is CASSLYRGMDTEAFF.

The CDR3 loop is CASSYQGNYEQYF. The CDR3 bases are TGCGCCAGCAGCTATCAGGGGAACTACGAGCAGTACTTC. The gene calls are TRBV5-1 and TRBJ2-7; TRBD1 is a possible D gene (6 bases). The germline V gene has CDR1 SGHRS and CDR2 YFSETQ. The CDR3 has 13 amino acids. V was shortened by 3 bases and J by 3 bases, with 10 bases between the two germline ends. Full variable domain (remainder filled in from reference TRBV5-1 and TRBJ2-7): KAGVTQTPRYLIKTRGQQVTLSCSPISGHRSVSWYQQTPGQGLQFLFEYFSETQRNKGNFPGRFSGRQFSNSRSEMNVSTLELGDSALYLCASSYQGNYEQYFGPGTRLTVT.

The chain links TRBV10-3 to TRBJ1-1; 7 bases align to TRBD1. Germline lookup yields CDR1 ENHRY and CDR2 SYGVKD. The CDR3 runs to 17 residues. Losses at the gene ends were 2 bases for V and 0 bases for J; bases not matched to a gene: 9. The CDR3 nucleotides read TGTGCCATCAGTGAGAGGGGGCAAAGGACCATGAACACTGAAGCTTTCTTT. This sequence encodes CAISERGQRTMNTEAFF.

This clone turned up a few times. This rearrangement joins TRBV10-3 to TRBJ2-2; D not certain. Trimming took off 0 bases at V and 4 bases at J, with 9 bases between the two ends. Per germline, CDR1 ENHRY and CDR2 SYGVKD. The CDR3 spans 15 residues. The CDR3 DNA sequence: TGTGCCATCAGTGAGTCAGGTTCGAGCACCGGGGAGCTGTTTTTT. Protein sequence: CAISESGSSTGELFF.

The CDR3 reads CASRQGFRSPLHF. In nucleotides, the CDR3 is TGTGCCAGCAGACAGGGTTTCCGTTCACCCCTCCACTTT. The rearrangement uses TRBV28 and TRBJ1-6; D might be TRBD1 (6 bases). The germline gives CDR1 MDHEN, CDR2 SYDVKM. The CDR3 totals 13 residues. V was trimmed by 6 bases and J by 9 bases, leaving 12 bases between them.

V gene TRBV7-3 combines with J gene TRBJ2-2; 12 bases match TRBD1. V lost 1 base and J lost 4; bases outside the gene matches: 1. Germline CDR1 is SGHTA and CDR2 is FQGTGA. The CDR3 spans 16 residues. The CDR3 here is CASSLMGQGATGELFF. As DNA, the CDR3 is TGTGCCAGCAGCTTAATGGGACAGGGGGCCACCGGGGAGCTGTTTTTT. Full variable domain (remainder filled in from reference TRBV7-3 and TRBJ2-2): GAGVSQTPSNKVTEKGKYVELRCDPISGHTALYWYRQSLGQGPEFLIYFQGTGAADDSGLPNDRFFAVRPEGSVSTLKIQRTERGDSAVYLCASSLMGQGATGELFFGEGSRLTVL.

Remarks on this clone: Other DNA sequences from this sample encode an identical CDR3 as well. V gene TRBV5-1 combines with J gene TRBJ1-6; TRBD1 matches 11 bases. The CDR3 extends over 14 amino acids. V dropped 4 bases and J dropped 9; count of bases not matched to a gene: 3. In germline, CDR1 is SGHRS, CDR2 YFSETQ. The CDR3 DNA is TGCGCCAGCAGCCTGGGACAGGGGGGTTCACCCCTCCACTTT. This encodes CASSLGQGGSPLHF.

The rearrangement uses TRBV20-1 and TRBJ1-2; no clear D gene. Germline CDR1 and CDR2: DFQATT and SNEGSKA (reference sequence). Trimming cost V 3 bases and J 7 bases, with 9 bases left between them. This CDR3 has 11 residues. The CDR3 here is CSASSVVGYTF. In nucleotides, the CDR3 is TGCAGTGCTAGCTCTGTGGTTGGCTACACCTTC.

This clone was recorded a few times. The chain links TRBV7-8 to TRBJ2-2; D gene ambiguous. Trimming cost V 2 bases and J 4 bases, with 20 bases left between them. The CDR3 loop spans 18 amino acids. Germline V gene data show CDR1 as SGHVS and CDR2 as FQNEAQ. CDR3 region: CASSLTPTPARPTGELFF. The CDR3 region has the DNA TGTGCCAGCAGCTTAACCCCGACACCAGCCAGACCCACCGGGGAGCTGTTTTTT.

This chain uses TRBV5-1 with TRBJ2-7; unclear D gene. The CDR3 contains 15 residues. CDR1 is SGHRS, CDR2 YFSETQ, per germline. The V gene lost 0 bases and the J gene lost 2 bases, with 12 bases spanning the gap. The CDR3 here is CASSLAATGAYEQYF. DNA of the CDR3: TGCGCCAGCAGCTTGGCTGCGACGGGCGCCTACGAGCAGTACTTC.

J is TRBJ1-5 and V is TRBV6-6, with D perhaps TRBD1 (5 bases). Per the germline V gene, CDR1 is MNHNY and CDR2 is SVGAGI (reference sequence). The CDR3 totals 11 residues. The germline V and J ends were trimmed by 8 bases and 5 bases, with 7 bases remaining between them. The CDR3 spells CASGGHQPQHF. The CDR3 DNA is TGTGCCAGCGGGGGACATCAGCCCCAGCATTTT.